The 17 T cell receptor beta chains presented below share a single source sample, sequenced in a study of siplizumab effects on memory and regulatory T cells. Profiling relied on immunoSEQ multiplex PCR, and the TCRdb table lists in-frame clones only, not all of them. The repertoire holds 95,000 to 100,000 clones, with about 90% as singletons. Sequencing input: non-Treg CD4+ T cells sorted from blood. Receptors originate from a human donor in good health.

The gene calls are TRBV6-1 and TRBJ1-1; 7 nucleotides match TRBD1. V shed 8 bases, J shed 5 bases, and the junction held 8 bases outside the gene matches. Germline V gives CDR1 MNHNS, CDR2 SASEGT. The CDR3 is 13 residues long. The CDR3 nucleotides are TGTGCCAGCGTTTCACAGGGGCGGACTGAAGCTTTCTTT. Its translation: CASVSQGRTEAFF.

The chain couples TRBV6-5 to TRBJ1-2; 8 positions agree with TRBD1. This CDR3 contains 13 residues. With 5 bases clipped from V and 7 bases from J, the junction kept 6 bases outside the gene matches. Looked up from germline, CDR1 is MNHEY and CDR2 is SVGAGI. CDR3 nucleotide sequence: TGTGCCAGCAGTCGAACAGGGGGTAGTGGCTACACCTTC. Encoded protein: CASSRTGGSGYTF.

This chain uses TRBV30 with TRBJ2-7; 11 bases match TRBD2. Unmatched junction bases numbered 0, after V lost 3 bases and J lost 2 bases. The CDR3 consists of 13 residues. The germline CDR1 and CDR2 sequences are GTSNPN and SVGIG (reference sequence). In nucleotides, the CDR3 is TGTGCCTGGAGACTAGCGGGAGCCTACGAGCAGTACTTC. Protein sequence: CAWRLAGAYEQYF.

A single count supports this clone. The chain has TRBV19 and TRBJ2-6, with D possibly being TRBD2 (5 bases). CDR1 is LNHDA, CDR2 SQIVND, per germline (reference sequence). The CDR3 totals 14 residues. V was cut by 7 bases and J by 3 bases, with 10 bases left in between. The CDR3, as DNA: TGTGCCAGTACAAGGGCGGGTGGGGCCAACGTCCTGACTTTC. This encodes CASTRAGGANVLTF.

The chain recombines TRBV11-1 with TRBJ1-2, with D unclear. V was clipped by 5 bases and J by 2 bases, with 15 bases between them. This CDR3 is 15 amino acids long. Germline CDR1 reads SGHAT; CDR2 reads FQDESV (reference sequence). The CDR3 protein is CASSDVRFSNYGYTF. In DNA form, the CDR3 reads TGTGCCAGCAGCGACGTCCGGTTCTCGAACTATGGCTACACCTTC.

This clone appeared a few times. This chain uses TRBV7-2 with TRBJ1-1, with D unclear. The CDR3 length is 12 residues. Trimming pared 1 base from V and 6 bases from J, leaving 6 bases between. Germline CDR1 and CDR2: SGHTA and FQGNSA. The CDR3 sequence: CASSLESPEAFF. In DNA form, the CDR3 reads TGTGCCAGCAGCTTAGAAAGTCCTGAAGCTTTCTTT.

The rearrangement links TRBV30 to TRBJ1-5, with TRBD1 as a possible D gene (6 bases). V dropped 0 bases and J dropped 0 bases, with 15 bases sitting between them. Germline V gene lookup returns CDR1 GTSNPN and CDR2 SVGIG (reference sequence). The CDR3 spans 17 residues. The CDR3: CAWSVMGTKYSNQPQHF. CDR3 bases: TGTGCCTGGAGTGTAATGGGGACAAAGTATAGCAATCAGCCCCAGCATTTT.

V gene TRBV10-3 combines with J gene TRBJ2-7; D not certain. The V gene's germline CDR1 is ENHRY and CDR2 SYGVKD. The CDR3 totals 14 residues. V was pared by 3 bases and J by 2 bases, with 11 bases between. In DNA form, the CDR3 reads TGTGCCATCAGTGAACTTGGGATCCCCTACGAGCAGTACTTC. Translated: CAISELGIPYEQYF.

V usage is TRBV18 and J usage is TRBJ1-2, with 7 bases identical to TRBD1. Germline CDR1 and CDR2: KGHSH and LQKENI. This CDR3 has 15 amino acids. The trim removed 4 bases at V and 4 bases at J, leaving 9 bases unmatched. The CDR3, as DNA: TGTGCCAGCTCACAAAAACCGGGACAGTCCTATGGCTACACCTTC. Its protein product is CASSQKPGQSYGYTF.

The V and J genes are TRBV5-4 and TRBJ2-3; 9 bases line up with TRBD2. The V gene's germline CDR1 is SGHNT and CDR2 YYREEE (reference sequence). The CDR3 is 17 amino acids. Trimming removed 4 bases from V and 6 bases from J; junction bases left unmatched: 15. CDR3 amino acids: CASSQRHSGGGLDTQYF. The CDR3 nucleotides read TGTGCCAGCAGCCAAAGGCATAGCGGGGGAGGTTTGGATACGCAGTATTTT.

This chain uses TRBV7-3 with TRBJ2-3; D unresolved. The CDR3 runs 15 residues. Germline V CDR1 and CDR2: SGHTA, FQGTGA. Trimming pared 3 bases from V and 2 bases from J, leaving 12 bases between. The DNA for the CDR3 is TGTGCCAGCAGCTTCTCGCGATATACCACAGATACGCAGTATTTT. Residues: CASSFSRYTTDTQYF.

The rearrangement links TRBV29-1 to TRBJ1-2; 7 bases agree with TRBD1. This CDR3 is 14 amino acids long. CDR1 is SQVTM and CDR2 is ANQGSEA in the germline V gene. After removal of 7 bases from V and 2 bases from J, the junction contained 10 bases not matched to a gene. The CDR3 loop is CSGTTGPTNYGYTF. The DNA of the CDR3 is TGCAGCGGCACGACAGGGCCGACGAACTATGGCTACACCTTC.

V gene TRBV30 combines with J gene TRBJ1-6; no clear D gene. The V end lost 4 bases, the J end lost 6 bases, and 10 bases lay between the germline ends. CDR1 is GTSNPN and CDR2 is SVGIG in the germline V gene (reference sequence). The CDR3 loop spans 13 amino acids. The CDR3 loop reads CAWIGLTNSPLHF. CDR3 DNA sequence: TGTGCCTGGATTGGACTGACTAATTCACCCCTCCACTTT. Based on the CDR3 plus reference TRBV30 and TRBJ1-6, the full variable domain is SQTIHQWPATLVQPVGSPLSLECTVEGTSNPNLYWYRQAAGRGLQLLFYSVGIGQISSEVPQNLSASRPQDRQFILSSKKLLLSDSGFYLCAWIGLTNSPLHFGNGTRLTVT.

V and J are TRBV7-8 and TRBJ1-1; D may be TRBD1 (6 bases). Germline CDR1 SGHVS, CDR2 FQNEAQ. Trimming shortened V by 5 bases and J by 4 bases, and 14 bases separated the two germline ends. CDR3 length equals 14 residues. Here the CDR3 reads CASSRTEGSTEAFF. CDR3 DNA sequence: TGTGCCAGCAGCCGGACAGAAGGGTCCACTGAAGCTTTCTTT.

This chain connects TRBV18 to TRBJ2-3; D unclear. CDR1 is KGHSH, CDR2 LQKENI, per germline. The V and J ends lost 6 bases and 1 base respectively, with 5 bases between them. The CDR3 spans 12 residues. The CDR3 sequence: CASSRRTDTQYF. The CDR3 coding sequence is TGTGCCAGCTCGCGACGCACAGATACGCAGTATTTT.

This clone was seen a few times. The V call is TRBV21-1, the J call TRBJ1-5; the table's D call, TRBD1, was not checked against the DNA. TRBV21-1 is reported as a pseudogene. This CDR3 contains 14 residues. Here the CDR3 reads CASSKADINQPQHF. CDR3 DNA: TGTGCCAGCAGCAAAGCGGACATCAATCAGCCCCAGCATTTT.

The CDR3 sequence: CASRLAWSSYNEQFF. Here the CDR3 DNA reads TGTGCCAGCAGATTAGCTTGGAGCTCCTACAATGAGCAGTTCTTC. The rearrangement links TRBV2 to TRBJ2-1; D unclear. CDR3 size: 15 residues. V was clipped by 6 bases and J by 0 bases, with 12 bases between them. Germline V CDR1 and CDR2: SNHLY, FYNNEI.